This is a list of T cell receptor beta chains from one sample in a study of blood T cell repertoires in COVID-19. Generated by immunoSEQ multiplex PCR, the TCRdb table keeps only in-frame clones and is missing some. The sample yields around 370,000 clones, 88% seen once. Sequences were obtained from peripheral blood. These receptors originate from a woman in her 70s with COVID-19, enrolled during active disease. Both conserved end residues are part of each CDR3. A D gene is named only where the DNA matches it firmly. The listing skips clone size in some rows; elsewhere it reads once, few, many or a size class.

j_call: TRBJ1-3
d_call: -
clone_size: -
v_call: TRBV4-3
cdr3_nt: TGCGCCAGCAGCCAAGAATCGGGAAACACCATATATTTT
cdr3_aa: CASSQESGNTIYF

j_call: TRBJ1-6
d_call: -
clone_size: -
v_call: TRBV11-2
cdr3_nt: TGTGCCAGCAGCGCGGGGAGGGGTTCCTATAATTCACCCCTCCACTTT
cdr3_aa: CASSAGRGSYNSPLHF

j_call: TRBJ1-6
d_call: -
clone_size: -
v_call: TRBV2
cdr3_nt: TGTGCCAGCAGTGAGTTCAGGGATGTAAATTCACCCCTCCACTTT
cdr3_aa: CASSEFRDVNSPLHF

j_call: TRBJ2-7
d_call: -
clone_size: -
v_call: TRBV7-9
cdr3_nt: TGTGCCAGCAGCTCACCGGGATCAGCCGAGCAGTACTTC
cdr3_aa: CASSSPGSAEQYF

j_call: TRBJ2-1
d_call: TRBD1
clone_size: once
v_call: TRBV18
cdr3_nt: TGTGCCAGCTCACAGGGGACAGGTTACAATGAGCAGTTCTTC
cdr3_aa: CASSQGTGYNEQFF

j_call: TRBJ2-7
d_call: -
clone_size: -
v_call: TRBV5-1
cdr3_nt: TGCGCCAGCAGCTTGGAGAGTCGCGGCTCCATCTACGAGCAGTACTTC
cdr3_aa: CASSLESRGSIYEQYF

j_call: TRBJ2-3
d_call: TRBD2
clone_size: -
v_call: TRBV4-1
cdr3_nt: TGCGCCAGCAGCCAAGTCGGTCTAGCGGGGGGTTCGAGCGGAGATACGCAGTATTTT
cdr3_aa: CASSQVGLAGGSSGDTQYF

j_call: TRBJ2-3
d_call: -
clone_size: -
v_call: TRBV25-1
cdr3_nt: TGTGCCAGCAGTGACCGACCCACCCGGGGTACAGATACGCAGTATTTT
cdr3_aa: CASSDRPTRGTDTQYF

j_call: TRBJ2-1
d_call: TRBD1
clone_size: few
v_call: TRBV5-1
cdr3_nt: TGCGCCAGCAGCTACAGGGACAGGGGGAATGAGCAGTTCTTC
cdr3_aa: CASSYRDRGNEQFF

j_call: TRBJ2-1
d_call: TRBD2
clone_size: -
v_call: TRBV5-1
cdr3_nt: TGCGCCAGCAGCATGCGTAGCGGGGGGGCATACGAGCAGTTCTTC
cdr3_aa: CASSMRSGGAYEQFF

j_call: TRBJ1-1
d_call: -
clone_size: -
v_call: TRBV29-1
cdr3_nt: TGCAGCGTCGGCGACAGGAACACTGAAGCTTTCTTT
cdr3_aa: CSVGDRNTEAFF